The 21 T cell receptor beta chains listed next were all sequenced from one sample in a study of blood T cells in healthy people across ages. A J-beta primer mix and a sample-barcoded 5' primer were used in a second PCR of about 7 to 11 cycles. TCRdb redid the calling of the 5' RACE reads with MiXCR, one entry per CDR3 protein. The sample gives 720,000 or so distinct CDR3 sequences, 40% to 45% of which show up once; around 30% is in the top ten. The sequencing sample was made of blood. The receptors originated from an elderly man in good health.

The gene calls are TRBV29-1 and TRBJ2-7; D gene ambiguous. This CDR3 comprises 11 residues. With 4 bases removed from V and 10 bases from J, the gap between germline ends came to 14 bases. In germline, CDR1 is SQVTM, CDR2 ANQGSEA. The CDR3 bases are TGCAGCGTTGGGACGGAAAAAGCCCAGTACTTC. Its translation: CSVGTEKAQYF.

This chain uses TRBV20-1 with TRBJ1-2; 9 positions match TRBD1. Per the germline V gene, CDR1 is DFQATT and CDR2 is SNEGSKA (reference sequence). CDR3 length equals 12 residues. J was trimmed by 4 bases and V by 6 bases; bases with no gene match: 3. CDR3 sequence reads: CSAQGASYGYTF. DNA for the CDR3: TGCAGTGCACAGGGGGCGTCCTATGGCTACACCTTC.

This clonotype appeared a few times. The CDR3 DNA follows: TGCAGTGCGACGAAAGCAAATAGACAAGAGACCCAGTACTTC. It codes for CSATKANRQETQYF. V usage is TRBV20-1 and J usage is TRBJ2-5; no definite D call. The germline V and J ends were trimmed by 6 bases and 2 bases, with 16 bases remaining between them. Germline V lookup: CDR1 DFQATT, CDR2 SNEGSKA (reference sequence). There are 14 residues in the CDR3.

This clonotype turned up a few times. This chain connects TRBV7-9 to TRBJ1-6; 7 bases agree with TRBD1. This CDR3 is built from 15 residues. V lost 5 bases to trimming and J lost 6 bases; unmatched junction nucleotides: 7. Germline values: CDR1 SEHNR, CDR2 FQNEAQ (reference sequence). DNA for the CDR3: TGTGCCAGCAGCCCTACCGGGACAGTTAATTCACCCCTCCACTTT. This gives the protein CASSPTGTVNSPLHF.

Comment on this clonotype: An end of the junction does not agree with germline; a read error may underlie this. The J gene is TRBJ1-2, the V gene TRBV4-2, with D maybe TRBD1 (6 bases). In germline, CDR1 is LGHNA, CDR2 YNFKEQ. The CDR3 sequence is 15 residues long. CDR3 sequence reads: CASIQDPNRANGYTF. DNA of the CDR3: TGTGCCAGCATCCAAGATCCCAACAGGGCAAACGGCTACACCTTC.

Only a few counts were recorded for this clonotype. This rearrangement joins TRBV6-2 or TRBV6-3 to TRBJ1-5; D is unresolved. The CDR3 has 13 residues. Germline V gene lookup returns CDR1 MNHEY and CDR2 SVGEGT. V was cut by 2 bases and J by 9 bases, with 11 bases left in between. The CDR3: CASSYGGPTPQHF. CDR3 in DNA: TGTGCCAGCAGTTACGGAGGCCCCACGCCCCAGCATTTT.

The genes are TRBV29-1 and TRBJ2-1; D is undetermined. The CDR3 is 11 amino acids. V lost 2 bases and J lost 8, with 7 bases in between. Germline-derived CDR1 and CDR2 are SQVTM and ANQGSEA. The CDR3 coding sequence is TGCAGCGTTGAACTAGTAGATGAGCAGTTCTTC. Translated, it gives CSVELVDEQFF.

The gene calls are TRBV9 and TRBJ1-6; D not resolved. CDR1 is SGDLS, CDR2 YYNGEE, per germline. Trimming shortened V by 2 bases and J by 6 bases, and 15 bases separated the two germline ends. The CDR3 is 16 residues long. CDR3 loop: CASSVSPGKTNSPLHF. The CDR3 DNA follows: TGTGCCAGCAGCGTGTCCCCGGGGAAAACTAATTCACCCCTCCACTTT. Filled out from reference TRBV9 and TRBJ1-6, the complete variable domain reads DSGVTQTPKHLITATGQRVTLRCSPRSGDLSVYWYQQSLDQGLQFLIQYYNGEERAKGNILERFSAQQFPDLHSELNLSSLELGDSALYFCASSVSPGKTNSPLHFGNGTRLTVT.

In this sample, this clonotype turned up a few times. The chain employs TRBV5-1 and TRBJ2-7; tentatively, D is TRBD1 or TRBD2 (5 bases each). Judging by the DNA end, TRBJ2-5 fits better; the J call may be wrong. Germline CDR1 SGHRS, CDR2 YFSETQ. This CDR3 is 15 amino acids long. The CDR3 here is CASSKTRDPQETQYF. The CDR3 DNA follows: TGCGCCAGCAGCAAAACCCGGGACCCACAAGAGACCCAGTACTTC.

This clonotype has just one count. Since a much larger clone is just one base distant, this may be a read error. This chain joins TRBV20-1 and TRBJ2-5; D may correspond to TRBD1 or TRBD2 (5 bases each). This CDR3 has 12 residues. Trimming cost V 3 bases and J 11 bases, with 16 bases left between them. Germline CDR1 is DFQATT and CDR2 is SNEGSKA (reference sequence). CDR3 sequence: CSASEPSEGQYF. The CDR3 nucleotides are TGCAGTGCTAGTGAGCCCTCCGAGGGGCAGTACTTC.

This clonotype was counted a single time. A much larger clone differs from this one at a single base, so this may be a read error. The chain combines TRBV7-3 with TRBJ2-4; 7 bases fit TRBD1. The J call may be incorrect, as the DNA end agrees better with TRBJ2-5. The germline gives CDR1 SGHTA, CDR2 FQGTGA. The CDR3 loop spans 13 amino acids. The DNA for the CDR3 is TGTGCCAGCAGCTTCACAGGGGCAGAGACCCAGTACTTC. This translates into CASSFTGAETQYF.

V gene TRBV7-2 combines with J gene TRBJ2-7, with D hard to call. The CDR3 loop spans 13 amino acids. Trimming removed 0 bases at V and 2 bases at J, with 5 bases between. Germline CDR1 reads SGHTA; CDR2 reads FQGNSA. CDR3 sequence: CASSLAITYEQYF. The CDR3 DNA reads as TGTGCCAGCAGCTTAGCAATTACCTACGAGCAGTACTTC.

This clonotype has a count of ten or more. The gene calls are TRBV25-1 and TRBJ2-7; 8 bases map to TRBD1. Germline trimming cut 1 base from V and 3 bases from J; bases unmatched to any gene: 14. Germline V gives CDR1 MGHDK, CDR2 SYGVNS. This CDR3 has 18 residues. Here the CDR3 DNA reads TGTGCCAGCAGTGAATCGGAAGACAGGGGAGTGGGATTCTACGAGCAGTACTTC. Its protein product is CASSESEDRGVGFYEQYF.

This clonotype was observed many times. This chain joins TRBV20-1 and TRBJ2-7; possibly TRBD2 for D (5 bases). In germline, CDR1 is DFQATT, CDR2 SNEGSKA (reference sequence). The germline V and J ends were trimmed by 3 bases and 0 bases, with 15 bases remaining between them. This CDR3 is built from 15 residues. The CDR3 protein is CSASLTNTYSYEQYF. The CDR3 DNA reads as TGCAGTGCTAGCTTGACTAATACGTACTCCTACGAGCAGTACTTC.

This clonotype was observed a handful of times. The V call is TRBV10-3, the J call TRBJ2-5, with a weak D call TRBD2 (5 bases). V was trimmed by 1 base and J by 5 bases, leaving 8 bases between them. The CDR3 loop spans 13 amino acids. Germline V lookup: CDR1 ENHRY, CDR2 SYGVKD. The CDR3 is CAISEFGGETQYF. The CDR3 nucleotides read TGTGCCATCAGTGAGTTTGGCGGGGAGACCCAGTACTTC.

On this clonotype: An end of the junction does not agree with germline; a read error may underlie this. V and J are TRBV20-1 and TRBJ2-1; D may be TRBD2 (6 bases). This CDR3 is built from 18 residues. Per the germline V gene, CDR1 is DFQATT and CDR2 is SNEGSKA (reference sequence). CDR3 DNA sequence: TGCAGTGCTAGAGATCGCACCGTCGGGGGACGACGGAACAATGAGCGGTTCTTC. Translating it yields CSARDRTVGGRRNNERFF.

This clonotype appeared a few times. The chain employs TRBV27 and TRBJ2-7; 7 nucleotides match TRBD1. Germline lookup yields CDR1 MNHEY and CDR2 SMNVEV (reference sequence). The CDR3 has 16 residues. V shed 5 bases and J 0 bases; nucleotides not matched to a gene: 10. CDR3: CASSPRYRGNSYEQYF. In nucleotides, the CDR3 is TGTGCCAGCAGTCCACGGTACAGGGGAAACTCCTACGAGCAGTACTTC.

This chain uses TRBV7-2 with TRBJ1-5; D is unresolved. Germline V gene lookup returns CDR1 SGHTA and CDR2 FQGNSA. CDR3 length: 15 amino acids. Trimming cost V 3 bases and J 3 bases, with 12 bases left between them. DNA for the CDR3: TGTGCCAGCAGCTTCTCGGGCACGTACAATCAGCCCCAGCATTTT. It yields the protein CASSFSGTYNQPQHF.

The genes are TRBV20-1 and TRBJ1-4; maybe TRBD1 (5 bases). Looked up from germline, CDR1 is DFQATT and CDR2 is SNEGSKA (reference sequence). Trimming took 3 bases from V and 4 from J, leaving 12 bases between them. The CDR3 totals 14 residues. The chain's CDR3 is CSARPGLNNEKLFF. CDR3 coding DNA: TGCAGTGCTAGGCCGGGACTGAATAATGAAAAACTGTTTTTT.

The chain is built from TRBV6-2 or TRBV6-3 and TRBJ1-1; no firm D call. The germline CDR1 and CDR2 sequences are MNHEY and SVGEGT. CDR3 length equals 14 residues. The V end lost 4 bases, the J end lost 5 bases, and 14 bases lay between the germline ends. The DNA of the CDR3 is TGTGCCAGCAGTTCCCTCGGAGTTGGAACTGAAGCTTTCTTT. Translation gives CASSSLGVGTEAFF.

This clonotype has a handful of counts. V usage is TRBV28 and J usage is TRBJ2-5, with D perhaps TRBD1 or TRBD2 (5 bases each). The DNA end is more similar to TRBJ2-7, so the J call may be wrong. The CDR3 extends over 14 amino acids. The germline CDR1 and CDR2 sequences are MDHEN and SYDVKM. The CDR3 here is CASRRDGSSGEQYF. DNA for the CDR3: TGTGCCAGCAGAAGGGACGGATCTTCCGGCGAGCAGTACTTC.